The 22 T cell receptor beta chains reported below all come from one sample, sequenced in a study of identical twins. TCRdb reprocessed the 5' RACE reads with MiXCR, giving one entry per CDR3 protein. This sample yields fewer than 350,000 distinct CDR3 sequences, of which about 8% are seen a single time; 2.1% belongs to the top ten. These sequences were also reported in another study, on yellow fever vaccine responses in identical twins.

Specimen: memory (CD45RO+) T cells sorted from blood. These receptors originate from a woman aged 18-29 years in good health.

This clonotype was seen only a few times. The chain recombines TRBV19 with TRBJ2-3, with TRBD2 matching over 9 bases. J was trimmed by 4 bases and V by 7 bases; bases with no gene match: 9. The CDR3 is 15 residues long. Germline V gene data show CDR1 as LNHDA and CDR2 as SQIVND (reference sequence). CDR3: CASTQRGERADTQYF. CDR3 sequence (DNA): TGTGCCAGTACCCAGCGGGGGGAGCGGGCAGATACGCAGTATTTT.

This clonotype has a handful of counts. The rearrangement uses TRBV7-9 and TRBJ1-4; maybe TRBD1 (5 bases). The CDR3 consists of 15 residues. Germline V gene lookup returns CDR1 SEHNR and CDR2 FQNEAQ (reference sequence). Deletions cut 6 bases from V and 6 bases from J, with 17 bases between. DNA for the CDR3: TGTGCCAGCAGTTACACCCAGGGAGGTGATGAAAAACTGTTTTTT. It specifies CASSYTQGGDEKLFF.

This clonotype was seen at least ten times. The J gene is TRBJ1-2, the V gene TRBV5-1; the D is unclear. The V end lost 0 bases, the J end lost 7 bases, and 16 bases lay between the germline ends. CDR1 is SGHRS, CDR2 YFSETQ, per germline. CDR3 length equals 15 residues. CDR3 residues: CASSLAQATTSGYTF. In DNA form, the CDR3 reads TGCGCCAGCAGCTTGGCCCAAGCCACTACCAGTGGCTACACCTTC.

V gene TRBV2 combines with J gene TRBJ2-6; D may be TRBD1 or TRBD2 (5 bases each). The CDR3 sequence is 15 residues long. The V and J ends lost 10 bases and 2 bases respectively, with 15 bases between them. Germline V gene sequence: CDR1 SNHLY, CDR2 FYNNEI. The CDR3 DNA is TGTGCCATCTTGGGGGATCTAGCTGGGGCCAACGTCCTGACTTTC. Translation: CAILGDLAGANVLTF.

The rearrangement uses TRBV7-3 and TRBJ2-1; 14 positions agree with TRBD2. Per the germline V gene, CDR1 is SGHTA and CDR2 is FQGTGA. V dropped 5 bases and J dropped 10; count of bases not matched to a gene: 7. This CDR3 has 15 amino acids. DNA of the CDR3: TGTGCCAGCAGCCCCGGGACTAGCGGGAGTGGGGAGCAGTTCTTC. Translation: CASSPGTSGSGEQFF.

There are many counts of this clonotype. The chain couples TRBV5-1 to TRBJ2-1; tentatively, D is TRBD1 (6 bases). The CDR3 has 16 residues. The V end was cut by 1 base, the J end by 5 bases, with 16 bases between. From germline, CDR1 is SGHRS and CDR2 YFSETQ. CDR3 coding DNA: TGCGCCAGCAGCTTGATAACAGGGAATGGGGACAATGAGCAGTTCTTC. Protein product: CASSLITGNGDNEQFF.

The table lists this clonotype with a few counts. The rearrangement joins TRBV7-6 to TRBJ2-5, with D maybe TRBD2 (5 bases). The CDR3 contains 13 residues. Trimming left V 3 bases short and J 4 bases short, with 9 bases between. Germline V lookup: CDR1 SGHVS, CDR2 FNYEAQ. CDR3 bases: TGTGCCAGCAGCTTGTGGGAGAGAGAGACCCAGTACTTC. This sequence encodes CASSLWERETQYF.

This clonotype was counted a few times. The chain uses TRBV11-3 and TRBJ1-4; 8 positions agree with TRBD1. CDR1 is SGHNT and CDR2 is YENEEA in the germline V gene. This CDR3 has 15 amino acids. Trimming cost V 5 bases and J 2 bases; bases outside gene matches: 4. As DNA, the CDR3 is TGTGCCAGCAGCGAAAACAGGGGGACTAATGAAAAACTGTTTTTT. Protein: CASSENRGTNEKLFF.

This clonotype has a count of ten or more. The J gene is TRBJ2-3, the V gene TRBV10-3; 7 positions match TRBD2. V shed 2 bases, J shed 2 bases, and the junction held 13 bases outside the gene matches. Germline V gene sequence: CDR1 ENHRY, CDR2 SYGVKD. The CDR3 contains 18 residues. The CDR3 nucleotides are TGTGCCATCAGTGAGGGGTGGGTAAGGGGACTAACCACAGATACGCAGTATTTT. As protein: CAISEGWVRGLTTDTQYF.

The chain uses TRBV12-3 or TRBV12-4 and TRBJ2-2; the match to TRBD2 covers 8 bases. V lost 3 bases to trimming and J lost 3 bases; unmatched junction nucleotides: 6. The CDR3 contains 16 residues. As DNA, the CDR3 is TGTGCCAGCAGTTTGCATGGCGGGGGGTACACCGGGGAGCTGTTTTTT. It is translated as CASSLHGGGYTGELFF.

This clonotype showed up many times. V and J are TRBV7-6 and TRBJ2-1; possible D gene TRBD1, 5 bases. V lost 5 bases and J 6 bases, leaving 14 bases between the germline ends. Germline CDR1 reads SGHVS; CDR2 reads FNYEAQ. The CDR3 covers 14 residues. The CDR3 DNA reads TGTGCCAGCAGCCCCGCAACGACAGCCAATGAGCAGTTCTTC. Translating it yields CASSPATTANEQFF.

This clonotype has just one count. The rearrangement links TRBV20-1 to TRBJ2-2; 7 bases fit TRBD1. After removal of 3 bases from V and 5 bases from J, the junction contained 6 bases not matched to a gene. Germline CDR1 is DFQATT and CDR2 is SNEGSKA (reference sequence). There are 14 residues in the CDR3. Here the CDR3 reads CSASRTGRTGELFF. The CDR3 coding sequence is TGCAGTGCTAGTCGGACAGGCCGAACCGGGGAGCTGTTTTTT.

The CDR3 loop is CASSDAGAAKNIQYF. CDR3 nucleotide sequence: TGTGCCAGCAGTGACGCAGGCGCAGCCAAAAACATTCAGTACTTC. This chain links TRBV2 with TRBJ2-4; D uncertain. This CDR3 has 15 amino acids. CDR1 is SNHLY, CDR2 FYNNEI, per germline. The V end lost 3 bases, the J end lost 0 bases, and 9 bases lay between the germline ends.

The genes are TRBV20-1 and TRBJ2-2; perhaps D is TRBD1 or TRBD2 (6 bases each). The ends were cut back, 0 bases at V and 4 bases at J, with 12 bases in the middle. The CDR3 contains 15 residues. The germline CDR1 and CDR2 sequences are DFQATT and SNEGSKA (reference sequence). This CDR3 reads CSARDLGGRTGELFF. The CDR3 DNA reads as TGCAGTGCTAGAGATTTGGGGGGCCGCACCGGGGAGCTGTTTTTT.

This clonotype was counted ten times or more. This chain uses TRBV5-1 with TRBJ2-3, with D possibly TRBD2 on 6 matching bases. The CDR3 runs to 14 residues. Germline-derived CDR1 and CDR2 are SGHRS and YFSETQ. Trimming took 5 bases from V and 0 from J, leaving 10 bases between them. The CDR3 reads CASRTGTSTDTQYF. CDR3 nucleotide sequence: TGCGCCAGCAGAACCGGGACTAGCACAGATACGCAGTATTTT.

This clonotype showed up just a few times. This chain connects TRBV6-4 to TRBJ2-6; D is undetermined. The CDR3 totals 14 residues. CDR1 is MRHNA, CDR2 SNTAGT, per germline. Trimming removed 2 bases at V and 4 bases at J, with 6 bases between. The CDR3: CASSDSGGANVLTF. The DNA for the CDR3 is TGTGCCAGCAGTGACAGTGGGGGGGCCAACGTCCTGACTTTC.

The gene calls are TRBV11-2 and TRBJ2-3, with D unresolved. The CDR3 sequence is 14 residues long. Deletions cut 5 bases from V and 6 bases from J, with 15 bases between. The V gene's germline CDR1 is SGHAT and CDR2 FQNNGV. The CDR3 spells CASSPDGWSDTQYF. CDR3 DNA: TGTGCCAGCAGCCCCGACGGCTGGTCTGATACGCAGTATTTT.

This clonotype came up many times. V is TRBV7-3 and J is TRBJ2-1; TRBD2 aligns across 8 bases. CDR1 and CDR2 (germline): SGHTA, FQGTGA. V lost 1 base, J lost 8 bases, and 7 bases stayed unmatched. CDR3 length: 15 amino acids. DNA of the CDR3: TGTGCCAGCAGCTTAAGTAGCGGGAACTTCGATGAGCAGTTCTTC. It specifies CASSLSSGNFDEQFF.

In its sample, this clonotype was seen a few times. Since the CDR3 does not end with the conserved phenylalanine or tryptophan, this likely comes from a read error. The rearrangement uses TRBV5-1 and TRBJ2-3, with 7 bases identical to TRBD1. Looked up from germline, CDR1 is SGHRS and CDR2 is YFSETQ. The V and J ends lost 9 bases and 0 bases, in that order; junction bases with no gene match: 7. The CDR3 has 14 residues. This CDR3 reads CANYRGISTDTQYS. CDR3 sequence (DNA): TGCGCCAACTACAGGGGAATAAGCACAGATACGCAGTATTCT.

The table lists this clonotype with a few counts. This chain uses TRBV6-1 with TRBJ2-2; no clear D. V lost 5 bases and J lost 0, with 7 bases in between. CDR3 length: 14 amino acids. The V gene's germline CDR1 is MNHNS and CDR2 SASEGT. CDR3 sequence: CASSQDPNTGELFF. The CDR3 coding sequence is TGTGCCAGCAGTCAGGACCCGAACACCGGGGAGCTGTTTTTT.

V usage is TRBV3-1 and J usage is TRBJ2-7; D is unresolved. This CDR3 is 14 amino acids long. Trimming removed 4 bases at V and 1 base at J, with 11 bases between. Germline V gene data show CDR1 as LGHDT and CDR2 as YNNKEL (reference sequence). The CDR3 sequence: CASSPALGSYEQYF. Here the CDR3 DNA reads TGTGCCAGCAGCCCCGCTCTGGGTTCCTACGAGCAGTACTTC.

This clonotype appeared a few times. The chain links TRBV6-1 to TRBJ1-5; 8 nucleotides match TRBD1. CDR1 MNHNS and CDR2 SASEGT come from the germline V gene. Trimming at V came to 7 bases and at J to 4 bases, leaving 6 bases not matched to a gene. The CDR3 extends over 14 amino acids. The CDR3 DNA follows: TGTGCCAGCACTCTGGACAGGGTAAATCAGCCCCAGCATTTT. Translated: CASTLDRVNQPQHF.